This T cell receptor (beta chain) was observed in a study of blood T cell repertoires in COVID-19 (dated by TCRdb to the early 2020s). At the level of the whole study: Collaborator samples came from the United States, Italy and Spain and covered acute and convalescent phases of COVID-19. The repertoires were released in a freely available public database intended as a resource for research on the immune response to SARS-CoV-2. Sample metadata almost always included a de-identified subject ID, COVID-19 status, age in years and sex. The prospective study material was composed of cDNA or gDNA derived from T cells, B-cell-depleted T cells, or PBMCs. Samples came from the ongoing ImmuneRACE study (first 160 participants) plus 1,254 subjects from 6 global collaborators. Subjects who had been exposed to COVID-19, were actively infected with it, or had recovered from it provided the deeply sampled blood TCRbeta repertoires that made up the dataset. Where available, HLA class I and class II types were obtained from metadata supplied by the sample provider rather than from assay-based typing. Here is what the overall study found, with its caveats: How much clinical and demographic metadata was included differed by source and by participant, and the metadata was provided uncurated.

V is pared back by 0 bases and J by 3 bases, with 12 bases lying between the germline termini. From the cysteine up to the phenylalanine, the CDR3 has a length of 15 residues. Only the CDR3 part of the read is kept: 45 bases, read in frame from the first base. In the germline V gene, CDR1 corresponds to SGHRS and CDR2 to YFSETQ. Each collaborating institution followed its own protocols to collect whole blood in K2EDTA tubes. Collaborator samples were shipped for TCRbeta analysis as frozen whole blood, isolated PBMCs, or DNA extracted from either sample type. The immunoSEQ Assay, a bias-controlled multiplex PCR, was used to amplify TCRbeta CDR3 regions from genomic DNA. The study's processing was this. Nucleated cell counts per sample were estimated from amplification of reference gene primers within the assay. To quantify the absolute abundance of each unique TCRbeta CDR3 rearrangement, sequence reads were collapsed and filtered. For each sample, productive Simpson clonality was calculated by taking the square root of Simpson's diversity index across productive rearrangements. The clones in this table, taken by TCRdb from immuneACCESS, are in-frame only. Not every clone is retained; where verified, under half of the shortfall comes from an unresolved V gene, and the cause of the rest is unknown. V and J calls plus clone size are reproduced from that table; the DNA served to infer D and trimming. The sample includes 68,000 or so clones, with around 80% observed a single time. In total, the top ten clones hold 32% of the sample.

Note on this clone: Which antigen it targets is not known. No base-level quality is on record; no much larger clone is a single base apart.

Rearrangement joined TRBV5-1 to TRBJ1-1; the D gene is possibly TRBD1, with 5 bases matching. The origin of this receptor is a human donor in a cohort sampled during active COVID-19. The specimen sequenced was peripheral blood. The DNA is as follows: TGCGCCAGCAGCTTGGCGTTGGCAGGGCACACTGAAGCTTTCTTT. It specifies CASSLALAGHTEAFF.